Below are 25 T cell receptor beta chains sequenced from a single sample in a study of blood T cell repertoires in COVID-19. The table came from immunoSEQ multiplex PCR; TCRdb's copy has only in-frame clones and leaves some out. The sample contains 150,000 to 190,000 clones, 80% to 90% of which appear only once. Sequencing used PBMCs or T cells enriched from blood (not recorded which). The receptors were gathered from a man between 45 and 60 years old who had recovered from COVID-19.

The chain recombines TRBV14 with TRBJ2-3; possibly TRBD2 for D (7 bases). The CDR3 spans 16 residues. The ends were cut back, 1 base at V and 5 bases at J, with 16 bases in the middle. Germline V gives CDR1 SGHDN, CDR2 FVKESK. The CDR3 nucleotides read TGTGCCAGCAGCCAAGGCATCGGGGGGCCGGTAGATACGCAGTATTTT. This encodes CASSQGIGGPVDTQYF.

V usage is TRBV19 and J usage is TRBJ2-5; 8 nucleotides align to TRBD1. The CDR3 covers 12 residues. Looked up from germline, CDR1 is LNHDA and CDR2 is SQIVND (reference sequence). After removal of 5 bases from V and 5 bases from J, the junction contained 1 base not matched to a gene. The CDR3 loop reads CASSDRGETQYF. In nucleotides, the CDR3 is TGTGCCAGTAGTGACAGGGGTGAGACCCAGTACTTC.

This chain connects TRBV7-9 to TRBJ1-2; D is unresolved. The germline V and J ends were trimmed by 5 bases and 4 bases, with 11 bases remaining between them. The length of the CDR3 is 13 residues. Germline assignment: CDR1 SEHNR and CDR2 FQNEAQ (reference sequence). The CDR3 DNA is TGTGCCAGCAGCACATTCTCGTCCTATGGCTACACCTTC. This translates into CASSTFSSYGYTF.

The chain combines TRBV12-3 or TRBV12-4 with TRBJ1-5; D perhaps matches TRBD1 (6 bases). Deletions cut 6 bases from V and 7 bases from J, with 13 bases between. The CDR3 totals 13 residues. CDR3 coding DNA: TGTGCCAGCAGCCCTAACAGGGACCAGCCCCAGCATTTT. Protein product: CASSPNRDQPQHF.

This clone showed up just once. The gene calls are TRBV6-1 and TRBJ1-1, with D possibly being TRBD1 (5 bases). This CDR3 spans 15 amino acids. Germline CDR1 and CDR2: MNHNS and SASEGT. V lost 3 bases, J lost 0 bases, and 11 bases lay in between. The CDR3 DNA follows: TGTGCCAGCAGTGACCAGGGTAGGATGAACACTGAAGCTTTCTTT. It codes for CASSDQGRMNTEAFF.

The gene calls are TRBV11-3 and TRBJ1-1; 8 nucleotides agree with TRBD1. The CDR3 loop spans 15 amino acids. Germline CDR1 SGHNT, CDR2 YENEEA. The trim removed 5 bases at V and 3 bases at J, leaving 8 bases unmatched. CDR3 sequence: CASSPEDRVYTEAFF. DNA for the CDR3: TGTGCCAGCAGCCCAGAGGACAGGGTATACACTGAAGCTTTCTTT.

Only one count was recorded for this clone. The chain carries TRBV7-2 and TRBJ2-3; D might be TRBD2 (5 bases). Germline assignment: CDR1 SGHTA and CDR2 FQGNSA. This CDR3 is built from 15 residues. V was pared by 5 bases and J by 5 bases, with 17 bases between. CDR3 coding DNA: TGTGCCAGCAGCAGTTTACCGGCGGGTGGAGATACGCAGTATTTT. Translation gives CASSSLPAGGDTQYF.

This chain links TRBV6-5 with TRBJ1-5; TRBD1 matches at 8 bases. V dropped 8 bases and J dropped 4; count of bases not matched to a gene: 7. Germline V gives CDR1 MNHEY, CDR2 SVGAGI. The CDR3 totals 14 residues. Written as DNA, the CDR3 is TGTGCCAGCGGGACAGGTAGATGGAATCAGCCCCAGCATTTT. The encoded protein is CASGTGRWNQPQHF.

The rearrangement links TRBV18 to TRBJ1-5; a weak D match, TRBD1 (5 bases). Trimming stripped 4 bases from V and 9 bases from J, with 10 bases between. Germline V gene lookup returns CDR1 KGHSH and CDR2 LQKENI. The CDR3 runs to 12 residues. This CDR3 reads CASSLERGPQHF. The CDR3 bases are TGTGCCAGCTCACTTGAAAGGGGGCCCCAGCATTTT.

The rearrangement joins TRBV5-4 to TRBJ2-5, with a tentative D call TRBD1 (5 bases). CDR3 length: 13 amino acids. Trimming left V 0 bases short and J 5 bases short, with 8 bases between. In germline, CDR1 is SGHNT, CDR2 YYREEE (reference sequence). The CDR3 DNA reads TGTGCCAGCAGCTTGGTTCCAGGGGAGACCCAGTACTTC. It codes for CASSLVPGETQYF.

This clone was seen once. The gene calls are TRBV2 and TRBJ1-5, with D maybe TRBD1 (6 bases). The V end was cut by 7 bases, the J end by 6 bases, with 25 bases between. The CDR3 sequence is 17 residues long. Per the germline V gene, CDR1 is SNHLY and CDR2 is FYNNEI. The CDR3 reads CASTAQQGGYGSQPQHF. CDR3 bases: TGTGCCAGCACCGCCCAACAGGGAGGGTATGGTAGTCAGCCCCAGCATTTT. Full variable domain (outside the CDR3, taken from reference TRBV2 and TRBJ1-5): EPEVTQTPSHQVTQMGQEVILRCVPISNHLYFYWYRQILGQKVEFLVSFYNNEISEKSEIFDDQFSVERPDGSNFTLKIRSTKLEDSAMYFCASTAQQGGYGSQPQHFGDGTRLSIL.

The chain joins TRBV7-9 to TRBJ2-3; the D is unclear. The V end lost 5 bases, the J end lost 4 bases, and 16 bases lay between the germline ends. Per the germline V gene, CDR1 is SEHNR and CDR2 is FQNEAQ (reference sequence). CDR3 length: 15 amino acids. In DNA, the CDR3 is TGTGCCAGCAGCCGATTGCAGGTCTCCCCAGATACGCAGTATTTT. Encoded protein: CASSRLQVSPDTQYF.

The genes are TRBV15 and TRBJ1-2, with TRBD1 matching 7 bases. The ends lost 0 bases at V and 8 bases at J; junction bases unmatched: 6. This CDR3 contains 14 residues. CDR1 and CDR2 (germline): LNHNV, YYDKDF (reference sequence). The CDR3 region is CATSREQGTRGYTF. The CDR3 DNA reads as TGTGCCACCAGCAGAGAACAGGGGACGAGGGGCTACACCTTC. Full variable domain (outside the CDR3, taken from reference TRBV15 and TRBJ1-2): DAMVIQNPRYQVTQFGKPVTLSCSQTLNHNVMYWYQQKSSQAPKLLFHYYDKDFNNEADTPDNFQSRRPNTSFCFLDIRSPGLGDTAMYLCATSREQGTRGYTFGSGTRLTVV.

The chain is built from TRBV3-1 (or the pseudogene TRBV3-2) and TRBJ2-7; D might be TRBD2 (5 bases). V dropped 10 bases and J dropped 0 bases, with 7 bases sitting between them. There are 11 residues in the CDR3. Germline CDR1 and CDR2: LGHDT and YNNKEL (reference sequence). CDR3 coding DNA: TGTGCCACCCGGGGCTCCTACGAGCAGTACTTC. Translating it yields CATRGSYEQYF.

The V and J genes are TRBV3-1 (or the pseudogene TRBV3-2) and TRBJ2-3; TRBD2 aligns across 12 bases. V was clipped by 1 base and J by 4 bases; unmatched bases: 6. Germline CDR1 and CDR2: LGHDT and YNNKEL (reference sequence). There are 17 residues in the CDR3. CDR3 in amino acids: CASSQGGLAGRADTQYF. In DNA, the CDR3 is TGTGCCAGCAGCCAAGGAGGACTAGCGGGGAGGGCAGATACGCAGTATTTT.

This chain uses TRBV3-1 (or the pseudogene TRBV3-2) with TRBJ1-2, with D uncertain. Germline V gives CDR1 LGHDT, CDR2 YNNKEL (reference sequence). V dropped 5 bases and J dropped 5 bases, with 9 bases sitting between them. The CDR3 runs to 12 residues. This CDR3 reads CASSARGYGYTF. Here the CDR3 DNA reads TGTGCCAGCAGCGCCCGGGGATATGGCTACACCTTC.

CDR3 sequence (DNA): TGTGCCAGCAGCACCGGACAGCCCATCTACGGGACCCAGTACTTC. It yields the protein CASSTGQPIYGTQYF. The J gene is TRBJ2-5, the V gene TRBV6-2 or TRBV6-3, with D maybe TRBD1 (6 bases). V lost 6 bases to trimming and J lost 7 bases, with 21 bases between them. This CDR3 has 15 residues. Germline CDR1 MNHEY, CDR2 SVGEGT.

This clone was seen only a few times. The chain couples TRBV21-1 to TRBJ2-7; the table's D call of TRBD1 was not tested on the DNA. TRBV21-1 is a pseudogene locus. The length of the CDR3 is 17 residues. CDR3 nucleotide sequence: TGTGCCAGCAGCAAAGTCCCCGGCAGGGGGCCTAGCTACGAGCAGTACTTC. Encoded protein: CASSKVPGRGPSYEQYF.

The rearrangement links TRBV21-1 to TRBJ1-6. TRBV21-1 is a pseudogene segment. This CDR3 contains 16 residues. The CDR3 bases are TGTGCCAGCAGCAAACCGGCGAGTCGGGGGAATTCACCCCTCCACTTT. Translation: CASSKPASRGNSPLHF.

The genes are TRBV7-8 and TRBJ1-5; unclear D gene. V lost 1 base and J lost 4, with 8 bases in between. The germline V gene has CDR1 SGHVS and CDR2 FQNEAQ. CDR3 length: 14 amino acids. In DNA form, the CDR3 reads TGTGCCAGCAGCTTAGGCCCAGGTAATCAGCCCCAGCATTTT. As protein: CASSLGPGNQPQHF. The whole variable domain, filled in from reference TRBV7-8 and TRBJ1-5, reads GAGVSQSPRYKVAKRGQDVALRCDPISGHVSLFWYQQALGQGPEFLTYFQNEAQLDKSGLPSDRFFAERPEGSVSTLKIQRTQQEDSAVYLCASSLGPGNQPQHFGDGTRLSIL.

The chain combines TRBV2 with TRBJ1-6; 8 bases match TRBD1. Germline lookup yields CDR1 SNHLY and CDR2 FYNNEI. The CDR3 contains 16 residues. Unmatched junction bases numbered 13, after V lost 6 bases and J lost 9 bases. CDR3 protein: CASSNGWGTGGSPLHF. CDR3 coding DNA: TGTGCCAGCAGCAATGGATGGGGTACAGGGGGTTCACCCCTCCACTTT.

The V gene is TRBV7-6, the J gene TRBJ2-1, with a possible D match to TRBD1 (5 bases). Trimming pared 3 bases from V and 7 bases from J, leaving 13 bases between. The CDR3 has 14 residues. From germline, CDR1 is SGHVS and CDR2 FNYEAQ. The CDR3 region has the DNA TGTGCCAGCAGCTTTTTGATCTCAGGGAATGAGCAGTTCTTC. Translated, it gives CASSFLISGNEQFF.

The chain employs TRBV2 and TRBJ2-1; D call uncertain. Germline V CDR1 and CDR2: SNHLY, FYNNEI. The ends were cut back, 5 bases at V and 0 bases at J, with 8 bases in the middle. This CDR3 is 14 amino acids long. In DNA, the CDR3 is TGTGCCAGCAGTCCTGAGGACTCCTACAATGAGCAGTTCTTC. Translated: CASSPEDSYNEQFF.

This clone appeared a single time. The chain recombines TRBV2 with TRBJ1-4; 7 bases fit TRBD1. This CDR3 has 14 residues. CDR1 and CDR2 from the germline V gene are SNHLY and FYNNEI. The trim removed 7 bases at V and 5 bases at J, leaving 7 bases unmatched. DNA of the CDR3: TGTGCCAGCACCAAGGACAGGTTCAATGAAAAACTGTTTTTT. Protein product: CASTKDRFNEKLFF.

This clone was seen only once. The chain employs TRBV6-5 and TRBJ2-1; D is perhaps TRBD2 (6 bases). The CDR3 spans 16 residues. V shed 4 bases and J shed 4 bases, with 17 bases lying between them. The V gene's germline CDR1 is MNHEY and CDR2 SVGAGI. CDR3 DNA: TGTGCCAGCAGTTTTACCGGGACTCTGAGATACAATGAGCAGTTCTTC. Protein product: CASSFTGTLRYNEQFF.